The present T cell receptor (beta chain) was sequenced within a study of shared T cell receptors in the human thymus. Some clones are missing from TCRdb's copy, which holds only in-frame ones; the method was immunoSEQ multiplex PCR. The sample carries about 380,000 clones, approximately 95% recorded once. This clonotype was obtained from a human donor. Sequenced material: thymocytes.

The chain's CDR3 is CASSVSYEEGQGRPLRYEQYF. In nucleotides, the CDR3 is TGTGCCAGCAGCGTATCGTATGAGGAGGGACAGGGGCGACCTCTACGCTACGAGCAGTACTTC. V is TRBV9 and J is TRBJ2-7; TRBD1 agrees at 10 bases. There are 21 residues in the CDR3. J was trimmed by 3 bases and V by 1 base; bases with no gene match: 22. Germline V gene sequence: CDR1 SGDLS, CDR2 YYNGEE.